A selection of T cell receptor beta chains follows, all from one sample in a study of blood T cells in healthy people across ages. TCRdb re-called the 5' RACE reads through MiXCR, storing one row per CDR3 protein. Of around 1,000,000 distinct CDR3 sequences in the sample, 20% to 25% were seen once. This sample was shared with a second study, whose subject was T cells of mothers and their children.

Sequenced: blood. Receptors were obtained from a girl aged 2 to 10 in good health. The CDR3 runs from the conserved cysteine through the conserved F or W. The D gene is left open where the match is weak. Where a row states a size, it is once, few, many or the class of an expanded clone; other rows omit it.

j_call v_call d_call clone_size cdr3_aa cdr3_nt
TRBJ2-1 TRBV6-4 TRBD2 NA CASSDSLAGLNEQFF TGTGCCAGCAGTGACTCCTTAGCGGGGCTAAATGAGCAGTTCTTC
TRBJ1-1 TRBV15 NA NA CATSRVRDTEAFF TGTGCCACCAGCAGAGTGAGGGACACTGAAGCTTTCTTT
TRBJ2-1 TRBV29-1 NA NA CSVEGTSGTANEQFF TGCAGCGTTGAGGGGACTTCGGGGACGGCCAATGAGCAGTTCTTC
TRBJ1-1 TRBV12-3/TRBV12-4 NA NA CASRPSRTDEAFF TGTGCCAGCAGGCCGAGTCGGACAGATGAAGCTTTCTTT
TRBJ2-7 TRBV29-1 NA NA CSVESQAGAYEQYF TGCAGCGTTGAATCCCAGGCAGGCGCCTACGAGCAGTACTTC
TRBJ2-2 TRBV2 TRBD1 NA CASEGPGQTNTGELFF TGTGCCAGTGAGGGGCCGGGACAGACGAACACCGGGGAGCTGTTTTTT
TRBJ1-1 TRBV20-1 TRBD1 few CSANRGQVAFF TGCAGTGCTAACAGGGGGCAGGTAGCTTTCTTT
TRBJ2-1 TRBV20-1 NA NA CSAAGGGVYNEQFF TGCAGTGCTGCTGGGGGCGGGGTATACAATGAGCAGTTCTTC
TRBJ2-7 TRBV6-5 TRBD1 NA CASRETGGRYEQYF TGTGCCAGCAGGGAAACAGGGGGCAGGTACGAGCAGTACTTC
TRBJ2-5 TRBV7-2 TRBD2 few CASSFLGGIQETQYF TGTGCCAGCAGCTTCCTGGGGGGGATACAAGAGACCCAGTACTTC
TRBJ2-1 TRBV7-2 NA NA CASSLWADEPYNEQFF TGTGCCAGCAGCTTATGGGCCGACGAACCCTACAATGAGCAGTTCTTC